This T cell receptor beta chain was identified in a study of blood T cell repertoires in COVID-19. Study information: The cDNA or gDNA used as material had been derived from T cells, B-cell-depleted T cells, or PBMCs.

Produced via immunoSEQ multiplex PCR; TCRdb's table is partial and in-frame only. The sample holds about 240,000 clones, roughly 86% seen once. The CDR3 has 15 amino acids. Germline CDR1 reads LNHNV; CDR2 reads YYDKDF (reference sequence). V was clipped by 7 bases and J by 0 bases, with 16 bases between them. The chain joins TRBV15 to TRBJ2-7; D is uncertain. Specimen: PBMCs or T cells enriched from blood (not recorded which). The receptor's source is a woman aged 40 to 50 with acute COVID-19. The CDR3 DNA reads as TGTGCCACCACCCAAATACCTCCGAGCTCCTACGAGCAGTACTTC. Amino acid sequence: CATTQIPPSSYEQYF.